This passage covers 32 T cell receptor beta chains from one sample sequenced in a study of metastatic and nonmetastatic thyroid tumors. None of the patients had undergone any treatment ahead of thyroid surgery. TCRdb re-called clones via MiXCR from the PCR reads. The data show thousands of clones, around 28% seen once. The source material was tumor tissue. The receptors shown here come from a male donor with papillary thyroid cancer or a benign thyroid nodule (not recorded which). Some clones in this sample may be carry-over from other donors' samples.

The CDR3 protein is CASKGMDQPQHF. CDR3 DNA: TGTGCCAGCAAGGGGATGGATCAGCCCCAGCATTTT. The gene calls are TRBV27 and TRBJ1-5, with D perhaps matching TRBD1 (5 bases). CDR1 is MNHEY and CDR2 is SMNVEV in the germline V gene (reference sequence). The CDR3 spans 12 residues. V lost 7 bases and J lost 5, with 9 bases in between.

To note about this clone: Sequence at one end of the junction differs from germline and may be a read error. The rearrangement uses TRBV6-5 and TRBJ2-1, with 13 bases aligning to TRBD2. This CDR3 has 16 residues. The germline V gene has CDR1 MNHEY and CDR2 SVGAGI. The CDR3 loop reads CASSDSGTSGTDEQFF. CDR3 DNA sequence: TGTGCCAGCAGTGACTCGGGGACTAGCGGGACAGATGAGCAGTTCTTC.

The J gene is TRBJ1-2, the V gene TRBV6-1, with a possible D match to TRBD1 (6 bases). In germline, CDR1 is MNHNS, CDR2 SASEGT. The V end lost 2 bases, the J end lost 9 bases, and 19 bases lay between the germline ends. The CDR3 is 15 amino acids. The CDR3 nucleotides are TGTGCCAGCAGTGAATTTGATGGACAGACGTTCTGCTACACCTTC. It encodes CASSEFDGQTFCYTF.

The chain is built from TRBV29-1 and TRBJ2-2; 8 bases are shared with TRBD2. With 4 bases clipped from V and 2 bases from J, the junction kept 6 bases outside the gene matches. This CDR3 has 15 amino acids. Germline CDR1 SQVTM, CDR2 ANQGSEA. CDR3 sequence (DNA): TGCAGCGTTGTCATTAGCGGGATAAACACCGGGGAGCTGTTTTTT. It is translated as CSVVISGINTGELFF.

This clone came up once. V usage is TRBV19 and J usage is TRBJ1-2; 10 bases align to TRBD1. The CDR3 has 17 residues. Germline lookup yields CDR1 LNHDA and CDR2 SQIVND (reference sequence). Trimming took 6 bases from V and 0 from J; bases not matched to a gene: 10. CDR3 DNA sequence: TGTGCCAGTAGCACTGGGACAGGGGTCCAAGCTAACTATGGCTACACCTTC. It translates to CASSTGTGVQANYGYTF.

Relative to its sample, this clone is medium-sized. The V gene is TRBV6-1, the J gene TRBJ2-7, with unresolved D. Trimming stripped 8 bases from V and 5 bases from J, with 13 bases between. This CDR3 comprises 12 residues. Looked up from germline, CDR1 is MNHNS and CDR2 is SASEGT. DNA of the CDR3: TGTGCCAGCGGGTCCATGCAGGACGAGCAGTACTTC. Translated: CASGSMQDEQYF.

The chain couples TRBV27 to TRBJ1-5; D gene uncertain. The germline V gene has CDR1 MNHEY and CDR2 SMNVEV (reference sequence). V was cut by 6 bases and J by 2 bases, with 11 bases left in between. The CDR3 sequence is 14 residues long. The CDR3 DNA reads TGTGCCAGCAGGGCTTACGGGGGCAATCAGCCCCAGCATTTT. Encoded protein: CASRAYGGNQPQHF.

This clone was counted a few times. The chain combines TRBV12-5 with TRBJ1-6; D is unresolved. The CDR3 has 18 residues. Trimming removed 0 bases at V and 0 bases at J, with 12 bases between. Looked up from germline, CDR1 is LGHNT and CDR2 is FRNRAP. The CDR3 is CASGLVVTSSSYNSPLHF. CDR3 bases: TGTGCTAGTGGTTTGGTTGTCACCTCGAGCTCCTATAATTCACCCCTCCACTTT.

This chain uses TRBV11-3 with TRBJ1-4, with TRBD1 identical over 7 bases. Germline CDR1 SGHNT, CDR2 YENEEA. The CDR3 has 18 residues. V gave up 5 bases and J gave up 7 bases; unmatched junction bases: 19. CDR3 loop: CASSRRQGTGLMLEKLFF. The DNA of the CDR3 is TGTGCCAGCAGCCGCAGACAGGGAACTGGGCTAATGCTTGAAAAACTGTTTTTT.

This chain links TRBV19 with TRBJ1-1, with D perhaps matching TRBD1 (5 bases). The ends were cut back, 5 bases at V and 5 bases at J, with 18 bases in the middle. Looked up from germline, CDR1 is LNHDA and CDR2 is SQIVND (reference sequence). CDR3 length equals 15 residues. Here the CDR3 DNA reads TGTGCCAGTAGTCCGGAGGACATGGGGGGAACTGAAGCTTTCTTT. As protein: CASSPEDMGGTEAFF.

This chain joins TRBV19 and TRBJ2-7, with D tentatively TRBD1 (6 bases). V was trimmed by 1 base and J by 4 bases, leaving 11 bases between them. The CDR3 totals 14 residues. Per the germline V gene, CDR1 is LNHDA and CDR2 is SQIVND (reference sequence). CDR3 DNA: TGTGCCAGTAGTATAGGAGGGGGTAGTTACGAGCAGTACTTC. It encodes CASSIGGGSYEQYF.

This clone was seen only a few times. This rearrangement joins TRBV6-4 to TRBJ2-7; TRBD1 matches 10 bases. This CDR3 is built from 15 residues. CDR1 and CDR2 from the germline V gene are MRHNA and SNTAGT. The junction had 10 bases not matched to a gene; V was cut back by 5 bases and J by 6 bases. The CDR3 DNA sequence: TGTGCCAGCAGTTGGCCGGGACAGGGGAGACTCGAGCAGTACTTC. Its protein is CASSWPGQGRLEQYF.

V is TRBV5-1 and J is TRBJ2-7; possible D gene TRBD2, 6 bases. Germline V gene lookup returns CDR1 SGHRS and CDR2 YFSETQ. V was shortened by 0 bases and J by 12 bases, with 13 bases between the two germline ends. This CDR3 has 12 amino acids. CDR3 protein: CASSLDGRAWYF. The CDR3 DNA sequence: TGCGCCAGCAGCTTGGACGGGAGAGCGTGGTACTTC.

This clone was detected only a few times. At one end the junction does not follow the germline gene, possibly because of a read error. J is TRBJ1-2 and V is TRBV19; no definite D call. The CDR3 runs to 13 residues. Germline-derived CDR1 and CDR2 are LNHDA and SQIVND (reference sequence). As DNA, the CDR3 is TGTGCCAGCAGTGAAACGGGTAACTATGTCTACACCTTC. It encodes CASSETGNYVYTF.

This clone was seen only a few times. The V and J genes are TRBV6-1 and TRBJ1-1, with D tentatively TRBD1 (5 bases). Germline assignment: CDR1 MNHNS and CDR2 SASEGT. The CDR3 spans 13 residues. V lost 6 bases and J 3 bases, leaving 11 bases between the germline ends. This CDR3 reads CASSALGHTEAFF. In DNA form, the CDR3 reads TGTGCCAGCAGCGCGTTGGGACACACTGAAGCTTTCTTT.

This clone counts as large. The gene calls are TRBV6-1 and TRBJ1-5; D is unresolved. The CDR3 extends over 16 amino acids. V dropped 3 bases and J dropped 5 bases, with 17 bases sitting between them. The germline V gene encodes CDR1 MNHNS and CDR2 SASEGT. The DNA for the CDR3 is TGTGCCAGCAGTGATTGGTCGGGGTTGGCAGATCAGCCCCAGCATTTT. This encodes CASSDWSGLADQPQHF.

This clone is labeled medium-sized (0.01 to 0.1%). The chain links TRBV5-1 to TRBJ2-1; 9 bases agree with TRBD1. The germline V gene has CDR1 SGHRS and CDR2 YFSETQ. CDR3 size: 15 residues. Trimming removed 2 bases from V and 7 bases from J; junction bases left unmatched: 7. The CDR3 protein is CASSFDRGLRNEQFF. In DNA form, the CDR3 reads TGCGCCAGCAGCTTCGACAGGGGGTTAAGGAATGAGCAGTTCTTC.

CDR3 DNA: TGCGCCAGCAGTGAGACCCAACGGGCCGACACTGAAGCTTTCTTT. Translation: CASSETQRADTEAFF. J is TRBJ1-1 and V is TRBV10-2; no firm D call. Germline-derived CDR1 and CDR2 are WSHSY and SAAADI. Trimming stripped 2 bases from V and 3 bases from J, with 13 bases between. The CDR3 has 15 residues.

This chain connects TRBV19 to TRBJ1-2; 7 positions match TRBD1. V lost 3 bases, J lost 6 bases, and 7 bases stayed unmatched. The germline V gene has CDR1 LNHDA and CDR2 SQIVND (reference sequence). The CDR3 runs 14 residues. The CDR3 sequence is CASSITGVEDGYTF. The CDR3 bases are TGTGCCAGTAGTATTACAGGGGTCGAGGATGGCTACACCTTC.

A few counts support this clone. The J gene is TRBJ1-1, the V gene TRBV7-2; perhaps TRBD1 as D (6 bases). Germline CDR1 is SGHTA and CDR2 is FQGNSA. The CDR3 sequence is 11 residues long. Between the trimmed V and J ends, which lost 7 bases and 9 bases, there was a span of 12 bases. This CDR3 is CASIGGGKAFF. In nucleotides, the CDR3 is TGTGCCAGCATTGGAGGGGGGAAAGCTTTCTTT.

DNA for the CDR3: TGCAGTGCTAGACCCGTGCAAAACATTCTCACAGATACGCAGTATTTT. Translating gives CSARPVQNILTDTQYF. J is TRBJ2-3 and V is TRBV20-1; D gene unclear. The V gene's germline CDR1 is DFQATT and CDR2 SNEGSKA (reference sequence). The V and J ends lost 2 bases and 2 bases respectively, with 17 bases between them. The CDR3 is made up of 16 amino acids.

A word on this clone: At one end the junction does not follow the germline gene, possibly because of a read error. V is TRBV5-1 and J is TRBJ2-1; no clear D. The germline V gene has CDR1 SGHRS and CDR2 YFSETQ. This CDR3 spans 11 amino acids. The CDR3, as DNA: TGCGCCAGCACCTTGGATACCGAGCAGTTCTTC. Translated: CASTLDTEQFF.

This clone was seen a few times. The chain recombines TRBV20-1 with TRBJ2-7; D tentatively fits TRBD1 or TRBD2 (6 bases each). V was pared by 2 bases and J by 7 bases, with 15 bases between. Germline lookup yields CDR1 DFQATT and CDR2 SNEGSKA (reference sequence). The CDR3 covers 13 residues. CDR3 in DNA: TGCAGTGCTAGAAGAGGGGGGCTCGGGGAGCAGTACTTC. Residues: CSARRGGLGEQYF.

CDR3 DNA: TGTGCCAGCAGTCTCAGCTCCTACGAGCAGTACTTC. This codes for CASSLSSYEQYF. This sequence joins TRBV6-2 or TRBV6-3 and TRBJ2-7; D not certain. The germline gives CDR1 MNHEY, CDR2 SVGEGT. This CDR3 spans 12 amino acids. Deletions cut 5 bases from V and 0 bases from J, with 5 bases between.

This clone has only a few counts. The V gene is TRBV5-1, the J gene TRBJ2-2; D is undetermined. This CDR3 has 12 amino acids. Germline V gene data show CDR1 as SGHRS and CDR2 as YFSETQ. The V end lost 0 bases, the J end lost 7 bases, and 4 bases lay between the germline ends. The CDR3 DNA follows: TGCGCCAGCAGCTTGGTCCTCGGGGAGCTGTTTTTT. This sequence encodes CASSLVLGELFF. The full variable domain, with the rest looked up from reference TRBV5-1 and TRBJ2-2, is KAGVTQTPRYLIKTRGQQVTLSCSPISGHRSVSWYQQTPGQGLQFLFEYFSETQRNKGNFPGRFSGRQFSNSRSEMNVSTLELGDSALYLCASSLVLGELFFGEGSRLTVL.

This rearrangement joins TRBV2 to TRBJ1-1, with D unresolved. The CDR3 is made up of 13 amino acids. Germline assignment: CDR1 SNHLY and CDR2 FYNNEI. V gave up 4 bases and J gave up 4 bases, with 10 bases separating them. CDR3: CASSVSVFTEAFF. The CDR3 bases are TGTGCCAGCAGTGTAAGTGTTTTCACTGAAGCTTTCTTT.

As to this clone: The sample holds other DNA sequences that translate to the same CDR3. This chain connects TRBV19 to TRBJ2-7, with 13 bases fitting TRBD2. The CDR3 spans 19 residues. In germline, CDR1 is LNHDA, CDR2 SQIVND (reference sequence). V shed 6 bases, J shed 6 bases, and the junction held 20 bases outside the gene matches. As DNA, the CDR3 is TGTGCCAGTAGCCGCAGGGCCTCGGGACTAGCGGGAATGTTAAGCGAGCAGTACTTC. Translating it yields CASSRRASGLAGMLSEQYF.

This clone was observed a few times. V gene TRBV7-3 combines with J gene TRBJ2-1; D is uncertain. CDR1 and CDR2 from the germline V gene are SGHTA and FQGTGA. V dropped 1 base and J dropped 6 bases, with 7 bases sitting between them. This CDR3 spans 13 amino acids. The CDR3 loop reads CASSLSRSNEQFF. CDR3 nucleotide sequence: TGTGCCAGCAGCTTAAGTAGGTCCAATGAGCAGTTCTTC. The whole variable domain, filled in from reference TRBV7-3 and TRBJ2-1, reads GAGVSQTPSNKVTEKGKYVELRCDPISGHTALYWYRQSLGQGPEFLIYFQGTGAADDSGLPNDRFFAVRPEGSVSTLKIQRTERGDSAVYLCASSLSRSNEQFFGPGTRLTVL.

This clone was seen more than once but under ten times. CDR3 protein: CASREPEDYGYTF. The CDR3 nucleotides read TGTGCCAGCAGAGAACCTGAAGACTATGGCTACACCTTC. The chain couples TRBV2 to TRBJ1-2, with unresolved D. V was pared by 6 bases and J by 3 bases, with 11 bases between. The germline CDR1 and CDR2 sequences are SNHLY and FYNNEI. The CDR3 covers 13 residues.

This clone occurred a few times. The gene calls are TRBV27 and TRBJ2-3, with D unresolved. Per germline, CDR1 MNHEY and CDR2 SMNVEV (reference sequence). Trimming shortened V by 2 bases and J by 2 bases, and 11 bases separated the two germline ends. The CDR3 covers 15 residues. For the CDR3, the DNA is TGTGCCAGCAGTTTAGTCGCCGCGTACACAGATACGCAGTATTTT. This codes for CASSLVAAYTDTQYF.

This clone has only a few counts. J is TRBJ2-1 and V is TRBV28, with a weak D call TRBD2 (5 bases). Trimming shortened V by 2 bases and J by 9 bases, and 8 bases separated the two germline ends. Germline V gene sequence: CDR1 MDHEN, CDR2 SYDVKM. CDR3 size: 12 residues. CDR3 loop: CASSLDGGEQFF. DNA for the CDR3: TGTGCCAGCAGTTTAGACGGAGGTGAGCAGTTCTTC.

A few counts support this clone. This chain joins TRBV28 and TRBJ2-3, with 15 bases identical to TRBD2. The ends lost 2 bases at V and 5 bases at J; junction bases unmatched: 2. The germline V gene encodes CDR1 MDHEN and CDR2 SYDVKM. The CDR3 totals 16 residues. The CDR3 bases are TGTGCCAGCAGTTTACGGACTAGCGGGAGGGAAGATACGCAGTATTTT. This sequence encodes CASSLRTSGREDTQYF.